The TCR beta chain described here comes from a study of blood T cells in healthy people across ages. Study observations and caveats: PBMCs were not sorted, which prevented a conclusive comparison of naive versus antigen-experienced cells. In the absence of known donor CMV status, changes in expanded clonotypes were possibly confounded.

This CDR3 contains 15 residues. V lost 3 bases and J 4 bases, leaving 13 bases between the germline ends. The germline CDR1 and CDR2 sequences are MDHEN and SYDVKM. The study recruited healthy Caucasian donors from Russia who were aged about 6 to 90. Then a second PCR, running about 7 to 11 cycles, was carried out with a sample-barcoded 5' primer and a J-beta primer mix. No fewer than 2.5 million CDR3-containing paired-end reads came from each sample. In TCRdb, the 5' RACE reads were re-called with MiXCR into one record per CDR3 protein. The sample holds fewer than 1,200,000 distinct CDR3 sequences; approximately 26% are singletons and the top ten take about 0.72%. About this clonotype: Its antigen is as yet unknown.

These same records also appear under a second study, on T cells of mothers and their children.

This receptor was identified in a girl under 10 years old in good health. Sequenced sample: blood. V and J are TRBV28 and TRBJ2-1; TRBD1 is a possible D gene (7 bases). Here the CDR3 reads CASSFAGGNYNEQFF. For the CDR3, the DNA is TGTGCCAGCAGTTTCGCAGGGGGGAATTACAATGAGCAGTTCTTC.